The rows below give T cell receptor beta chains drawn from one sample of a study of T-cell reconstitution after alpha-beta-depleted transplantation in children. Via MiXCR, TCRdb re-called the PCR reads, giving one row per CDR3 protein. Of roughly 200,000 distinct CDR3 sequences listed, about a tenth were seen once; the top ten hold roughly 27%. Sequences were derived from PBMCs, sampled before TCRalphabeta/CD19-depleted stem cell transplant. These receptors were collected from a child less than two years old with acute myeloid leukemia, due to receive a stem cell transplant. CDR3s include the opening cysteine and the closing phenylalanine or tryptophan. Each record gives: D gene, J gene, V gene, clone size, CDR3 protein, CDR3 DNA. A D gene is named only where the DNA matches it firmly. Expanded clones get a size class; other rows say once, few or many, or leave the size out.

>.|TRBJ1-5|TRBV6-2/TRBV6-3|.
CASAHGNQPQHF
TGTGCCAGCGCACACGGCAATCAGCCCCAGCATTTT
>TRBD1|TRBJ2-3|TRBV20-1|many
CSATGTGSPDTQYF
TGCAGTGCTACCGGGACAGGGTCACCAGATACGCAGTATTTT
>TRBD2|TRBJ2-1|TRBV7-8|many
CASSSGTSGSEEQFF
TGTGCCAGCAGCTCCGGGACTAGCGGGAGCGAAGAGCAGTTCTTC
>TRBD1|TRBJ1-1|TRBV20-1|many
CSARFNAGQGKTEAFF
TGCAGTGCTAGATTCAATGCCGGACAGGGGAAAACTGAAGCTTTCTTT
>TRBD2|TRBJ2-1|TRBV20-1|.
CCAARLLAGGTPGEQFF
TGCTGTGCTGCACGGCTTCTAGCGGGAGGAACTCCCGGTGAGCAGTTCTTC
>TRBD2|TRBJ2-2|TRBV11-1|many
CASRPGLAVPLENTGELFF
TGTGCCAGCAGACCGGGACTAGCGGTTCCTCTAGAGAACACCGGGGAGCTGTTTTTT
>TRBD1|TRBJ1-6|TRBV18|many
CASSRGQGEASPLHF
TGTGCCAGCTCACGGGGACAGGGAGAGGCTTCACCCCTCCACTTT
>TRBD1|TRBJ1-2|TRBV20-1|many
CSARDPQTGSYGYTF
TGCAGTGCTAGAGATCCCCAGACAGGGAGTTATGGCTACACCTTC
>TRBD2|TRBJ2-1|TRBV7-8|many
CASSLAVWEGRNEQFF
TGTGCCAGCAGCTTAGCGGTATGGGAGGGGCGCAATGAGCAGTTCTTC
>TRBD1|TRBJ2-1|TRBV3-1|many
CASSQETGVIGEQFF
TGTGCCAGCAGCCAAGAAACAGGGGTGATAGGTGAGCAGTTCTTC
>.|TRBJ2-7|TRBV10-3|many
CAIRAASSYEQYF
TGTGCCATCAGGGCGGCCAGCTCCTACGAGCAGTACTTC
>.|TRBJ1-5|TRBV28|many
CATLSGGFHQPQHF
TGTGCCACCCTCTCTGGGGGGTTCCATCAGCCCCAGCATTTT
>.|TRBJ1-5|TRBV20-1|many
CSAIRDTNQPQHF
TGCAGTGCTATTCGGGACACAAATCAGCCCCAGCATTTT
>.|TRBJ2-1|TRBV10-1|.
CASGQLWNEQFF
TGCGCCAGCGGCCAACTCTGGAATGAGCAGTTCTTC
>.|TRBJ1-5|TRBV28|.
CASRTVNQPQHF
TGTGCCAGCAGGACAGTCAATCAGCCCCAGCATTTT
>.|TRBJ2-5|TRBV5-1|.
CASSYDSRGTQYF
TGCGCCAGCAGCTACGACTCCCGCGGAACCCAGTACTTC
>TRBD2|TRBJ2-1|TRBV5-1|many
CASGPGTSGRNEQFF
TGCGCCAGCGGGCCCGGGACTAGCGGGAGAAATGAGCAGTTCTTC
>.|TRBJ2-3|TRBV7-9|many
CASSLVVRHDTQYF
TGTGCCAGCAGCTTAGTTGTTAGGCACGATACGCAGTATTTT
>TRBD1|TRBJ1-5|TRBV4-1|many
CASSTRQGPNQPQHF
TGCGCCAGCAGCACGAGACAGGGCCCCAATCAGCCCCAGCATTTT
>.|TRBJ1-2|TRBV27|.
CASSSTWGIDYGYTF
TGTGCCAGCAGTTCGACTTGGGGAATCGACTATGGCTACACCTTC
>TRBD1|TRBJ2-1|TRBV29-1|many
CSVFPPGQGDNEQFF
TGCAGCGTTTTTCCCCCGGGACAGGGAGACAATGAGCAGTTCTTC
>.|TRBJ1-1|TRBV10-2|many
CASSGYRLNTEAFF
TGCGCCAGCAGTGGATACAGACTGAACACTGAAGCTTTCTTT
>.|TRBJ1-3|TRBV27|many
CASSFPPPGNTIYF
TGTGCCAGCAGTTTCCCCCCACCTGGAAACACCATATATTTT
>.|TRBJ2-5|TRBV5-5|many
CASSLRLEETQYF
TGTGCCAGCAGCTTGCGACTAGAGGAGACCCAGTACTTC
>TRBD2|TRBJ2-1|TRBV20-1|many
CSATAGGLANSNEQFF
TGCAGTGCTACTGCAGGGGGACTAGCCAATAGCAATGAGCAGTTCTTC
>.|TRBJ1-5|TRBV3-1|many
CASSILGQGQPQHF
TGTGCCAGCAGCATCCTCGGGCAGGGACAGCCCCAGCATTTT
>.|TRBJ2-2|TRBV6-1|many
CASTREGTGELFF
TGTGCCAGCACACGGGAAGGAACCGGGGAGCTGTTTTTT
>TRBD2|TRBJ2-7|TRBV6-2/TRBV6-3|.
CASVSSGIYEQYF
TGTGCCAGCGTGTCTAGCGGGATCTACGAGCAGTACTTC
>.|TRBJ2-1|TRBV12-3/TRBV12-4|few
CASSETDAGYNEQFF
TGTGCCAGCAGCGAAACTGATGCGGGTTACAATGAGCAGTTCTTC
>TRBD2|TRBJ2-1|TRBV3-1|many
CASSQGKGLAGAMDEQFF
TGTGCCAGCAGCCAAGGAAAGGGACTAGCGGGAGCAATGGATGAGCAGTTCTTC
>TRBD1|TRBJ2-5|TRBV18|many
CASSQGQFEETQYF
TGTGCCAGCTCACAGGGACAGTTCGAAGAGACCCAGTACTTC
>TRBD2|TRBJ2-1|TRBV6-2/TRBV6-3|many
CASRPSGLGSNEQFF
TGTGCCAGCAGGCCTAGCGGGCTGGGGTCCAATGAGCAGTTCTTC
>TRBD1|TRBJ1-4|TRBV20-1|.
CSALNRDRGGANEKLFF
TGCAGTGCGCTAAACCGGGACAGGGGGGGAGCTAATGAAAAACTGTTTTTT
>.|TRBJ1-1|TRBV5-1|many
CASSLGGHEAFF
TGCGCCAGCAGCTTGGGAGGACATGAAGCTTTCTTT
>TRBD2|TRBJ2-3|TRBV7-9|few
CASSRPPSGASTDTQYF
TGTGCCAGCAGCCGCCCCCCTAGCGGGGCTAGCACAGATACGCAGTATTTT
>TRBD2|TRBJ2-3|TRBV7-8|many
CASSEWAGGADTQYF
TGTGCCAGCAGCGAATGGGCGGGAGGGGCAGATACGCAGTATTTT
>TRBD1|TRBJ2-1|TRBV5-1|many
CASSRGQGAGEQFF
TGCGCCAGCAGCCGGGGACAGGGGGCGGGTGAGCAGTTCTTC
>TRBD2|TRBJ2-3|TRBV7-2|many
CASSAGTSRTTDTQYF
TGTGCCAGCAGCGCCGGGACTAGCCGAACCACAGATACGCAGTATTTT
>TRBD2|TRBJ2-7|TRBV20-1|many
CSARDWRLAGEQYF
TGCAGTGCTAGAGATTGGAGACTAGCGGGGGAGCAGTACTTC
>TRBD2|TRBJ2-3|TRBV27|few
CASRLAGIDTQYF
TGTGCCAGTAGACTAGCGGGAATAGATACGCAGTATTTT
>.|TRBJ2-7|TRBV13|few
CASSSLGAYEQYF
TGTGCCAGCAGCTCCCTCGGGGCCTACGAGCAGTACTTC
>TRBD2|TRBJ2-7|TRBV20-1|few
CSAREPSGSYEQYF
TGCAGTGCTAGAGAGCCTAGCGGCTCCTACGAGCAGTACTTC
>.|TRBJ2-1|TRBV5-1|many
CASGRGRSSSYNEQFF
TGCGCCAGCGGTCGGGGACGCTCCAGCTCCTACAATGAGCAGTTCTTC
>.|TRBJ1-2|TRBV14|many
CASSQDHRGGDGYTF
TGTGCCAGCAGCCAAGATCACCGGGGAGGGGATGGCTACACCTTC
>TRBD2|TRBJ2-1|TRBV12-3/TRBV12-4|many
CASSLSGLNNEQFF
TGTGCCAGCAGCCTATCGGGACTAAACAATGAGCAGTTCTTC
>TRBD2|TRBJ2-3|TRBV20-1|many
CSAFFLESGTTDTQYF
TGCAGTGCGTTCTTCCTGGAGAGCGGGACCACAGATACGCAGTATTTT
>.|TRBJ2-1|TRBV7-9|few
CASSLGSVAEEQFF
TGTGCCAGCAGCCTAGGGTCTGTAGCAGAGGAGCAGTTCTTC